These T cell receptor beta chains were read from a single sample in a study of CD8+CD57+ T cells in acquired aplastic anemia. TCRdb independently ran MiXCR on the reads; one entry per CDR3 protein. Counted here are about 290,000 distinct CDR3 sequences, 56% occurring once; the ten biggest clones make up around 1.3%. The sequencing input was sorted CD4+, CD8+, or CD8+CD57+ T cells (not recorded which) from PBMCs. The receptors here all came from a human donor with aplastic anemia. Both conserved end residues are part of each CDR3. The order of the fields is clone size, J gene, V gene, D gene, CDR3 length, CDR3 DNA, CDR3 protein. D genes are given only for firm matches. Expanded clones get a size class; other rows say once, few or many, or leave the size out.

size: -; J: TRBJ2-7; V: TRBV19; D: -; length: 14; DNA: TGTGCCAGTAGCCGAAAGGGAGGAACCTACGAGCAGTACTTC; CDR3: CASSRKGGTYEQYF
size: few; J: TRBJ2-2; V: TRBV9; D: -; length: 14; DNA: TGTGCCAGCAGCGTCGGACTGTACACCGGGGAGCTGTTTTTT; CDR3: CASSVGLYTGELFF
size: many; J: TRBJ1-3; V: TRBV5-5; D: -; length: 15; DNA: TGTGCCAGCAGCCTGACAGCGAGCTCTGGAAACACCATATATTTT; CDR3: CASSLTASSGNTIYF
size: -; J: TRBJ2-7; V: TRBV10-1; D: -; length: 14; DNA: TGCGCCAGCAGGGAATCTCGGGTGGAGCGAGAGCAGTACTTC; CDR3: CASRESRVEREQYF
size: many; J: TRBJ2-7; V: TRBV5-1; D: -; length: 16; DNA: TGCGCCAGCAGCCTGAGTCTCCCAACGATCTCCTACGAGCAGTACTTC; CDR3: CASSLSLPTISYEQYF
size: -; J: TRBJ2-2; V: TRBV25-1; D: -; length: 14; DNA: TGTGCCAGCAGCCAGCAAACGAACACCGGGGAGCTGTTTTTT; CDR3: CASSQQTNTGELFF
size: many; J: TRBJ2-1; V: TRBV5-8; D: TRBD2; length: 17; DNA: TGTGCCAGCAGCCCTTCTACGACTAGCGGGGGCTACAATGAGCAGTTCTTC; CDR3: CASSPSTTSGGYNEQFF
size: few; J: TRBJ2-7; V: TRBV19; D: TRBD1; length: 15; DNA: TGTGCCAGTAGTAACCGGGACAGTTCCTCCTACGAGCAGTACTTC; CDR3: CASSNRDSSSYEQYF
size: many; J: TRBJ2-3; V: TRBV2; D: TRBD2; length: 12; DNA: TGTGCCAGCAACCGGGGGGCAGATACGCAGTATTTT; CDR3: CASNRGADTQYF
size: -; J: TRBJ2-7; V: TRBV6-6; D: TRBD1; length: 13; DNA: TGTGCCAGCAGTGGTAATGGACAGGTTCAGCAGTACTTC; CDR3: CASSGNGQVQQYF
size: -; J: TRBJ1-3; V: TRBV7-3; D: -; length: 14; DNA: TGTGCCAGCAGCGAACGGACAAGTGGAAACACCATATATTTT; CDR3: CASSERTSGNTIYF
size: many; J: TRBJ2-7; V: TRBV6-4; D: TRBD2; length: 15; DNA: TGTGCCAGCAGCGAACCCCTAGCGGGGGCCTACGAGCAGTACTTC; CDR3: CASSEPLAGAYEQYF
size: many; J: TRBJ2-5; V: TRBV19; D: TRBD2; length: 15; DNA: TGTGCCAGTACCCCTGGACTAGCAGATCGAGAGACCCAGTACTTC; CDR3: CASTPGLADRETQYF
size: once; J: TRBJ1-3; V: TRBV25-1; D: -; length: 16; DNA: TGTGCCAGCAGTTACTCGCTACCTCGCTCTGGAAACACCATATATTTT; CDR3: CASSYSLPRSGNTIYF
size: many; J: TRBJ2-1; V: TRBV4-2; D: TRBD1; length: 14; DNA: TGTGCCAGCAGCCAGCGGACAGGGCGCAATGAGCAGTTCTTC; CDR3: CASSQRTGRNEQFF
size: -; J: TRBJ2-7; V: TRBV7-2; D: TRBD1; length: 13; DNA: TGTGCCAGCAGCCTTCAGTGGGACAGGGTCAGGTACTTC; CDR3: CASSLQWDRVRYF
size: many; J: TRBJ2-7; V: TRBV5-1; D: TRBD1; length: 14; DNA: TGCGCCAGCAGCTTTGACAGGGGAGCCTACGAGCAGTACTTC; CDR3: CASSFDRGAYEQYF
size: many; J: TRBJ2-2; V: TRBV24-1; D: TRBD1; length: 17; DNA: TGTGCCACCAGTGATTCAGACAGGGGGTCGAACACCGGGGAGCTGTTTTTT; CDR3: CATSDSDRGSNTGELFF
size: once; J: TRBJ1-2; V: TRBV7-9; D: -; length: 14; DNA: TGTGCCAGCAGCTTAGCGCAAGGGTTCTATGGCTACACCTTC; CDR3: CASSLAQGFYGYTF
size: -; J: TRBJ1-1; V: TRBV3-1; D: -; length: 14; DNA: TGTGCCAGCGGACTAGCGGGGGGAAGCACTGAAGCTTTCTTT; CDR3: CASGLAGGSTEAFF
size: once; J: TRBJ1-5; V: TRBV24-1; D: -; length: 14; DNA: TGTGCCACCAGTGAAGGCGGCACCAATCAGCCCCAGCATTTT; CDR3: CATSEGGTNQPQHF
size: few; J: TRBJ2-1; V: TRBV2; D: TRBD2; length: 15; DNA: TGTGCCAGCAGTCGACTCAAGGGACTATTCAATGAGCAGTTCTTC; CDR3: CASSRLKGLFNEQFF
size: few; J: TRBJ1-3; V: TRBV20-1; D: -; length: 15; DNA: TGCAGTGCTAGAGACGAACAGGGCTCTGGAAACACCATATATTTT; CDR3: CSARDEQGSGNTIYF
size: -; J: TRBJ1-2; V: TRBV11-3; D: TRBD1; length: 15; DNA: TGTGCCAGCAGCTCTACTCGACAGGGGAACTATGGCTACACCTTC; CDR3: CASSSTRQGNYGYTF
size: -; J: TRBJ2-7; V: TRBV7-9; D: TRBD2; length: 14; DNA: TGTGCCAGCAGCTTCAGCGGGGGCCCCTACGAGCAGTACTTC; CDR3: CASSFSGGPYEQYF
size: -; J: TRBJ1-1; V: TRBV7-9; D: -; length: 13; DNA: TGTGCCAGCAGCTCTTCTGCAACAGGGAGAGCTTTCTTT; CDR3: CASSSSATGRAFF
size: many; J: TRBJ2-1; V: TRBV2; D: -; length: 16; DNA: TGTGCCAGCAACCCTGGGACCACGAGCTCCTACAATGAGCAGTTCTTC; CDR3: CASNPGTTSSYNEQFF
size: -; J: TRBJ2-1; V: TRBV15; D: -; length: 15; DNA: TGTGCCACCAGCAGAGACCTAGGGACCTACAATGAGCAGTTCTTC; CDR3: CATSRDLGTYNEQFF
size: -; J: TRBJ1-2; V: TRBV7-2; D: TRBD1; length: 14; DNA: TGTGCCAGCAACACGGGACAGGGGGGTTATGGCTACACCTTC; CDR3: CASNTGQGGYGYTF
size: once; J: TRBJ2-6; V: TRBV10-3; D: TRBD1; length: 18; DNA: TGTGCCATCAGTGAACGCCAGGGGGCGCTAGCTGGGGCCAACGTCCTGACTTTC; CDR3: CAISERQGALAGANVLTF
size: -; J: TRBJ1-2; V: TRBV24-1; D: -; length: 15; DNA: TGTGCCACCAGTGATCCGAGGGGAGGGGGTTATGGCTACACCTTC; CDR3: CATSDPRGGGYGYTF
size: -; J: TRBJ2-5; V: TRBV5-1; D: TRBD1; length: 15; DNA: TGCGCCAGCAGCTTTCGGGACAGGGAGGCGGAGACCCAGTACTTC; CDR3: CASSFRDREAETQYF
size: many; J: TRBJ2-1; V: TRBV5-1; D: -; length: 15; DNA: TGCGCCAGCAGCACAACAGGGAGCTCCTACAATGAGCAGTTCTTC; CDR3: CASSTTGSSYNEQFF
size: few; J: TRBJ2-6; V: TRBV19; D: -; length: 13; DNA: TGTGCCTCGTCGGTTACTGGGGCCAACGTCCTGACTTTC; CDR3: CASSVTGANVLTF
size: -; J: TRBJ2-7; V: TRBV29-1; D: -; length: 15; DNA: TGCAGTCCGACTGGCGGGGCAGGGGCGTTCTACGAGCAGTACTTC; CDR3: CSPTGGAGAFYEQYF
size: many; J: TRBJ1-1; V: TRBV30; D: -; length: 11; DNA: TGTGCCTGGAGTGTTGCCGATGAAGCTTTCTTT; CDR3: CAWSVADEAFF
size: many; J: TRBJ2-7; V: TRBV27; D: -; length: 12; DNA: TGTGCCAGCAGTTTATCGGGTACGGGGGAGTACTTC; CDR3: CASSLSGTGEYF
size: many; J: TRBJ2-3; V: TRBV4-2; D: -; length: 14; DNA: TGTGCCAGCAGCCAAGACCAGGGCACAGATACGCAGTATTTT; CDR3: CASSQDQGTDTQYF